A single sample is the source of the 14 T cell receptor beta chains below, sequenced in a study of T cells in Graves' hyperthyroidism and ophthalmopathy. The investigators amplified TCR beta CDR3 regions from RNA transcripts. A set of HTBI primers served as the primers for a first-round RT-PCR of the TCR CDR3. MiXCR, applied by TCRdb to the multiplex PCR reads, yields one record per CDR3 protein. The sample lists over 150,000 distinct CDR3 sequences; about 17% were seen once. Sequences were obtained from blood. These receptors came from a woman aged 45 to 65 with Graves' hyperthyroidism.

V usage is TRBV4-2 and J usage is TRBJ2-7, with 13 positions matching TRBD2. The J segment lost 7 bases and the V segment lost 0 bases, leaving 21 bases of the junction unmatched. The V gene's germline CDR1 is LGHNA and CDR2 YNFKEQ. This CDR3 has 21 amino acids. The CDR3 nucleotides read TGTGCCAGCAGCCAAGATCGGGCGACTAGCGGGAGGTTAAAGAGAAGAGAAGAGCAGTACTTC. Protein: CASSQDRATSGRLKRREEQYF.

At least ten counts were recorded for this clonotype. The chain is built from TRBV6-1 and TRBJ2-7; a possible D gene is TRBD2 (5 bases). V was trimmed by 4 bases and J by 0 bases, leaving 13 bases between them. Germline assignment: CDR1 MNHNS and CDR2 SASEGT. CDR3 length: 15 amino acids. This CDR3 reads CASSVLGESSYEQYF. The CDR3 region has the DNA TGTGCCAGCAGTGTCTTGGGAGAAAGCTCCTACGAGCAGTACTTC.

Details on this clonotype: This may arise from a read error, as a much more abundant clone is one base away. The chain couples TRBV20-1 to TRBJ2-7; possibly TRBD1 for D (5 bases). The J call is uncertain, as TRBJ2-1 better fits the DNA end. The CDR3 loop spans 13 amino acids. Germline CDR1 and CDR2: DFQATT and SNEGSKA (reference sequence). DNA for the CDR3: TGCAGTGCTATTGGGCAGGGATTGTACGAGCAGTTCTTC. As protein: CSAIGQGLYEQFF.

This clonotype was picked up a small number of times. The rearrangement joins TRBV28 to TRBJ1-5; D not resolved. This CDR3 has 16 amino acids. Trimming took off 6 bases at V and 0 bases at J, with 15 bases between the two ends. Germline CDR1 MDHEN, CDR2 SYDVKM. Written as DNA, the CDR3 is TGTGCCAGCAGGAAGGCGCAGCTTTATAGCAATCAGCCCCAGCATTTT. It specifies CASRKAQLYSNQPQHF.

This clonotype showed up many times. The V call is TRBV12-3 or TRBV12-4, the J call TRBJ2-1, with D maybe TRBD2 (6 bases). This CDR3 has 13 amino acids. The V and J ends lost 5 bases and 6 bases respectively, with 11 bases between them. Here the CDR3 reads CASSRFSGNEQFF. The CDR3 region has the DNA TGTGCCAGCAGTAGATTTAGCGGCAATGAGCAGTTCTTC.

The CDR3 is CASTSPTSGNTEQFF. CDR3 bases: TGTGCCAGCACATCCCCGACTAGCGGGAACACTGAGCAGTTCTTC. The chain couples TRBV27 to TRBJ2-1, with 11 bases fitting TRBD2. After removal of 7 bases from V and 9 bases from J, the junction contained 11 bases not matched to a gene. The germline V gene encodes CDR1 MNHEY and CDR2 SMNVEV (reference sequence). The length of the CDR3 is 15 residues.

This clonotype was counted only a few times. The junction does not match germline at one end; this may be a read error. The V gene is TRBV7-7, the J gene TRBJ2-5; D is tentatively TRBD1 or TRBD2 (7 bases each). The germline V gene has CDR1 SSHAT and CDR2 FNYEAQ (reference sequence). This CDR3 region has 15 residues. The CDR3 sequence: CASSKGRGPQETQYF. The DNA for the CDR3 is TGTGCTAGCAGCAAAGGGAGGGGGCCCCAAGAGACCCAGTACTTC.

The chain recombines TRBV27 with TRBJ1-5, with TRBD1 matching 7 bases. With 4 bases clipped from V and 6 bases from J, the junction kept 3 bases outside the gene matches. The germline CDR1 and CDR2 sequences are MNHEY and SMNVEV (reference sequence). CDR3 length: 13 residues. The CDR3 DNA sequence: TGTGCCAGCAGTTCAACAGGGGCTCAGCCCCAGCATTTT. It encodes CASSSTGAQPQHF.

This clonotype was observed many times. The V gene is TRBV11-1, the J gene TRBJ1-2; D might be TRBD1 (6 bases). The germline V gene has CDR1 SGHAT and CDR2 FQDESV (reference sequence). V was clipped by 6 bases and J by 6 bases, with 11 bases between them. The CDR3 is made up of 12 amino acids. In nucleotides, the CDR3 is TGTGCCAGCAGTAGGAACAGGGATGGCTACACCTTC. Amino acids: CASSRNRDGYTF.

The sample holds many counts of this clonotype. The V call is TRBV19, the J call TRBJ2-1; D unclear. Trimming pared 3 bases from V and 8 bases from J, leaving 20 bases between. This CDR3 is built from 16 residues. Per germline, CDR1 LNHDA and CDR2 SQIVND (reference sequence). The CDR3 region has the DNA TGTGCCAGTAGTATGGCCGAGACCCCCATCCTTGATGAGCAGTTCTTC. This encodes CASSMAETPILDEQFF. The full variable domain, its missing parts supplied by reference TRBV19 and TRBJ2-1, is DGGITQSPKYLFRKEGQNVTLSCEQNLNHDAMYWYRQDPGQGLRLIYYSQIVNDFQKGDIAEGYSVSREKKESFPLTVTSAQKNPTAFYLCASSMAETPILDEQFFGPGTRLTVL.

The sample holds a few counts of this clonotype. J is TRBJ2-3 and V is TRBV11-3; D is uncertain. Trimming cost V 1 base and J 9 bases, with 8 bases left between them. CDR1 and CDR2 (germline): SGHNT, YENEEA. The CDR3 contains 12 residues. CDR3 protein: CASSLGPNTQYF. The CDR3 DNA reads as TGTGCCAGCAGCTTAGGACCGAACACGCAGTATTTT.

The V and J genes are TRBV7-9 and TRBJ2-2; tentative D call: TRBD1 (5 bases). CDR1 is SEHNR, CDR2 FQNEAQ, per germline (reference sequence). This CDR3 spans 15 amino acids. V was clipped by 2 bases and J by 1 base, with 8 bases between them. CDR3: CASSLQGLNTGELFF. Here the CDR3 DNA reads TGTGCCAGCAGCTTACAGGGTCTGAACACCGGGGAGCTGTTTTTT.

CDR3 DNA sequence: TGTGCCAGCAGTTACTGGTCTAGCGGGAATGGGGCCAACGTCCTGACTTTC. Its translation: CASSYWSSGNGANVLTF. This chain links TRBV6-2 or TRBV6-3 with TRBJ2-6; 9 bases agree with TRBD2. The CDR3 covers 17 residues. From germline, CDR1 is MNHEY and CDR2 SVGEGT. The junction had 4 bases not matched to a gene; V was cut back by 1 base and J by 3 bases.

This clonotype was counted between two and nine times. The chain recombines TRBV4-1 with TRBJ2-2, with D possibly matching TRBD2 (5 bases). CDR1 MGHRA and CDR2 YSYEKL come from the germline V gene. The CDR3 has 17 amino acids. V was clipped by 0 bases and J by 7 bases, with 18 bases between them. The CDR3 nucleotides read TGCGCCAGCAGCCAAGAAGCCCCTCCAGCGGATATCGGGGAGCTGTTTTTT. Its translation is CASSQEAPPADIGELFF.